The 24 T cell receptor beta chains reported below all come from one sample, sequenced in a study of CD8 T cells in ankylosing spondylitis. TCRdb itself ran the 5' RACE reads through MiXCR, one entry per CDR3 protein. The sample has a few hundred thousand distinct CDR3 sequences, around 20% seen once. Sequenced input: blood, either unsorted or a sorted T cell fraction (not recorded which). These receptors all come from a male donor with ankylosing spondylitis or in good health (not recorded which).

The chain carries TRBV4-1 and TRBJ2-5, with 11 bases fitting TRBD2. Trimming removed 5 bases from V and 0 bases from J; junction bases left unmatched: 5. The CDR3 is 16 residues long. Per the germline V gene, CDR1 is MGHRA and CDR2 is YSYEKL. The CDR3 reads CASSSLAGGYQETQYF. The CDR3 region has the DNA TGCGCCAGCAGCTCCTTAGCGGGGGGGTACCAAGAGACCCAGTACTTC.

A few counts support this clonotype. This rearrangement joins TRBV29-1 to TRBJ2-7, with D maybe TRBD1 (6 bases). The germline V gene encodes CDR1 SQVTM and CDR2 ANQGSEA. This CDR3 spans 15 amino acids. V lost 0 bases, J lost 4 bases, and 16 bases lay in between. The CDR3 loop reads CSVEDPGQGIYEQYF. DNA of the CDR3: TGCAGCGTTGAAGACCCGGGCCAGGGGATTTACGAGCAGTACTTC.

The chain couples TRBV11-2 to TRBJ2-2; TRBD1 or TRBD2 may be the D gene (5 bases each). Germline V lookup: CDR1 SGHAT, CDR2 FQNNGV. Trimming cost V 8 bases and J 1 base, with 8 bases left between them. CDR3 length: 13 residues. CDR3 bases: TGTGCCAGCCCTGGGGGGAACACCGGGGAGCTGTTTTTT. It encodes CASPGGNTGELFF.

The rearrangement links TRBV30 to TRBJ2-7; D gene ambiguous. Between the trimmed V and J ends, which lost 2 bases and 7 bases, there was a span of 18 bases. The CDR3 is made up of 14 amino acids. CDR1 and CDR2 from the germline V gene are GTSNPN and SVGIG (reference sequence). As DNA, the CDR3 is TGTGCCTGGAGTATGTACACGACTGTCTTAGAGCAGTACTTC. Its translation is CAWSMYTTVLEQYF.

This clonotype came up a few times. This sequence joins TRBV15 and TRBJ2-1; D uncertain. The CDR3 is made up of 11 amino acids. Germline V gene data show CDR1 as LNHNV and CDR2 as YYDKDF (reference sequence). Trimming took off 1 base at V and 10 bases at J, with 5 bases between the two ends. The CDR3 region has the DNA TGTGCCACCAGCAGAGGTCCGGAGCAGTTCTTC. This encodes CATSRGPEQFF.

The rearrangement links TRBV21-1 to TRBJ2-5; whether TRBD1, the table's D call, matches the DNA was not checked. TRBV21-1 is termed a pseudogene. This CDR3 has 15 amino acids. The CDR3 sequence is CASSFCPGTLETQYF. The CDR3 DNA is TGTGCCAGCAGCTTCTGTCCAGGGACCTTGGAGACCCAGTACTTC.

The chain joins TRBV11-1 to TRBJ2-5; no clear D. V gave up 1 base and J gave up 0 bases, with 18 bases separating them. Germline CDR1 and CDR2: SGHAT and FQDESV (reference sequence). This CDR3 has 18 residues. This chain's CDR3 is CASSLGYSLPMYQETQYF. The CDR3, as DNA: TGTGCCAGCAGCTTAGGATATAGCCTGCCGATGTACCAAGAGACCCAGTACTTC.

This clonotype showed up just a few times. CDR3 residues: CASSSWTGGLGYGYTF. CDR3 DNA sequence: TGTGCCAGCAGTTCCTGGACAGGGGGGCTCGGATATGGCTACACCTTC. The chain is built from TRBV12-3 or TRBV12-4 and TRBJ1-2; 10 bases fit TRBD1. J lost 5 bases, V lost 4 bases, and 10 bases had no gene match. This CDR3 is 16 amino acids long.

In this sample, this clonotype turned up a few times. The chain couples TRBV6-5 to TRBJ2-7, with D uncertain. Trimming left V 2 bases short and J 1 base short, with 9 bases between. The CDR3 loop spans 14 amino acids. Germline assignment: CDR1 MNHEY and CDR2 SVGAGI. For the CDR3, the DNA is TGTGCCAGCAGTTACGGGTTGCAGTCCTACGAGCAGTACTTC. It codes for CASSYGLQSYEQYF.

The rearrangement uses TRBV4-1 and TRBJ1-1; a possible D gene is TRBD1 (6 bases). Germline V CDR1 and CDR2: MGHRA, YSYEKL. CDR3 size: 15 residues. Trimming removed 1 base at V and 0 bases at J, with 9 bases between. In DNA, the CDR3 is TGCGCCAGCAGCCAAGTGGACAGCATGAACACTGAAGCTTTCTTT. Amino acids: CASSQVDSMNTEAFF.

This clonotype was counted only a few times. The chain is built from TRBV4-1 and TRBJ2-2; TRBD2 matches 11 bases. Germline CDR1 MGHRA, CDR2 YSYEKL. The length of the CDR3 is 17 residues. Trimming at V came to 0 bases and at J to 7 bases, leaving 7 bases not matched to a gene. CDR3 sequence: CASSQDGASGGIGELFF. CDR3 nucleotides: TGCGCCAGCAGCCAAGATGGAGCTAGCGGGGGGATCGGGGAGCTGTTTTTT.

V usage is TRBV7-8 and J usage is TRBJ2-2; perhaps TRBD2 as D (7 bases). The V gene's germline CDR1 is SGHVS and CDR2 FQNEAQ. CDR3 length: 16 residues. Trimming pared 1 base from V and 4 bases from J, leaving 13 bases between. The CDR3: CASSLGGGHPTGELFF. The CDR3 DNA sequence: TGTGCCAGCAGCTTAGGCGGGGGCCACCCCACCGGGGAGCTGTTTTTT.

In its sample, this clonotype was seen a few times. The chain uses TRBV15 and TRBJ1-6; D is unclear. CDR1 is LNHNV and CDR2 is YYDKDF in the germline V gene (reference sequence). This CDR3 comprises 13 residues. Trimming left V 5 bases short and J 6 bases short, with 8 bases between. The CDR3 region is CATSPLRNSPLHF. DNA for the CDR3: TGTGCCACCAGCCCCCTCCGTAATTCACCCCTCCACTTT.

This clonotype has a handful of counts. The rearrangement joins TRBV20-1 to TRBJ2-7; 8 bases agree with TRBD2. Per germline, CDR1 DFQATT and CDR2 SNEGSKA (reference sequence). J gave up 4 bases and V 3 bases, and 5 bases lay outside the gene matches. The CDR3 is made up of 13 amino acids. The CDR3 region is CSARALAGYEQYF. The CDR3 DNA is TGCAGTGCTAGGGCCCTAGCGGGTTACGAGCAGTACTTC.

The sample holds a few counts of this clonotype. The CDR3 reads CSARPRQGSGRETQYF. The CDR3, as DNA: TGCAGTGCTAGACCTAGACAGGGTTCTGGCCGGGAGACCCAGTACTTC. The chain carries TRBV20-1 and TRBJ2-5; 7 nucleotides line up with TRBD1. V lost 2 bases, J lost 5 bases, and 14 bases stayed unmatched. The CDR3 is 16 amino acids. The V gene's germline CDR1 is DFQATT and CDR2 SNEGSKA (reference sequence).

This clonotype was seen a handful of times. The rearrangement joins TRBV30 to TRBJ2-5, with D unclear. With 0 bases removed from V and 11 bases from J, the gap between germline ends came to 10 bases. Per the germline V gene, CDR1 is GTSNPN and CDR2 is SVGIG (reference sequence). The CDR3 sequence is 11 residues long. CDR3 bases: TGTGCCTGGAGTGTCCCTCCTGGTCAGTACTTC. Its translation: CAWSVPPGQYF. The whole variable domain, filled in from reference TRBV30 and TRBJ2-5, reads SQTIHQWPATLVQPVGSPLSLECTVEGTSNPNLYWYRQAAGRGLQLLFYSVGIGQISSEVPQNLSASRPQDRQFILSSKKLLLSDSGFYLCAWSVPPGQYFGPGTRLLVL.

The table lists this clonotype with a few counts. V usage is TRBV4-1 and J usage is TRBJ2-7; D is unclear. Germline-derived CDR1 and CDR2 are MGHRA and YSYEKL. CDR3 length: 13 residues. Trimming removed 0 bases at V and 4 bases at J, with 7 bases between. CDR3 nucleotide sequence: TGCGCCAGCAGCCAAGATTTCGAATACGAGCAGTACTTC. Its translation is CASSQDFEYEQYF.

The chain links TRBV20-1 to TRBJ2-5, with a tentative D call TRBD2 (5 bases). This CDR3 is 15 amino acids long. From germline, CDR1 is DFQATT and CDR2 SNEGSKA (reference sequence). Trimming stripped 6 bases from V and 3 bases from J, with 20 bases between. In DNA form, the CDR3 reads TGCAGTGCAACCGCCGGGGTGAGCCTCGAAGAGACCCAGTACTTC. Its translation is CSATAGVSLEETQYF.

This clonotype was found a few times. The chain couples TRBV18 to TRBJ1-2; D gene uncertain. Trimming shortened V by 8 bases and J by 4 bases, and 23 bases separated the two germline ends. The length of the CDR3 is 16 residues. CDR1 and CDR2 from the germline V gene are KGHSH and LQKENI. The CDR3 DNA reads TGTGCCAGCCAAACTGCGGCCTTAGGTACTGCCTATGGCTACACCTTC. Its protein is CASQTAALGTAYGYTF.

The chain employs TRBV9 and TRBJ2-5; 10 bases match TRBD1. The CDR3 extends over 14 amino acids. Germline V gene sequence: CDR1 SGDLS, CDR2 YYNGEE. After removal of 3 bases from V and 3 bases from J, the junction contained 2 bases not matched to a gene. CDR3 protein: CASSAGTGEETQYF. In nucleotides, the CDR3 is TGTGCCAGCAGCGCAGGGACAGGGGAAGAGACCCAGTACTTC.

This sequence joins TRBV5-5 and TRBJ1-4; D is perhaps TRBD1 (5 bases). Looked up from germline, CDR1 is SGHKS and CDR2 is YYEKEE (reference sequence). Trimming left V 6 bases short and J 6 bases short, with 18 bases between. This CDR3 region has 15 residues. The CDR3 DNA reads as TGTGCCAGCAACACCGAAGGGGCAGTTTATGAAAAACTGTTTTTT. Protein product: CASNTEGAVYEKLFF.

In its sample, this clonotype was seen a few times. The CDR3 DNA reads as TGTGCCAGCAGCCAAGGACGTATTGAAGCTTTCTTT. Protein: CASSQGRIEAFF. The chain is built from TRBV3-1 and TRBJ1-1; D unresolved. The CDR3 has 12 residues. Germline-derived CDR1 and CDR2 are LGHDT and YNNKEL (reference sequence). With 1 base removed from V and 7 bases from J, the gap between germline ends came to 7 bases.

The V call is TRBV27, the J call TRBJ2-1; no reliable D call. CDR1 MNHEY and CDR2 SMNVEV come from the germline V gene (reference sequence). The V gene lost 0 bases and the J gene lost 3 bases, with 6 bases spanning the gap. The CDR3 totals 14 residues. The CDR3 bases are TGTGCCAGCAGTTTATCTATGAGCTACAATGAGCAGTTCTTC. It codes for CASSLSMSYNEQFF.

This clonotype showed up just a few times. The chain joins TRBV7-8 to TRBJ2-1; TRBD2 agrees at 9 bases. The germline CDR1 and CDR2 sequences are SGHVS and FQNEAQ. The CDR3 covers 15 residues. V trimming: 1 base; J trimming: 6 bases; junction bases outside the gene matches: 4. For the CDR3, the DNA is TGTGCCAGCAGCTTAGATGCGGGGGGGGTCAATGAGCAGTTCTTC. It codes for CASSLDAGGVNEQFF.